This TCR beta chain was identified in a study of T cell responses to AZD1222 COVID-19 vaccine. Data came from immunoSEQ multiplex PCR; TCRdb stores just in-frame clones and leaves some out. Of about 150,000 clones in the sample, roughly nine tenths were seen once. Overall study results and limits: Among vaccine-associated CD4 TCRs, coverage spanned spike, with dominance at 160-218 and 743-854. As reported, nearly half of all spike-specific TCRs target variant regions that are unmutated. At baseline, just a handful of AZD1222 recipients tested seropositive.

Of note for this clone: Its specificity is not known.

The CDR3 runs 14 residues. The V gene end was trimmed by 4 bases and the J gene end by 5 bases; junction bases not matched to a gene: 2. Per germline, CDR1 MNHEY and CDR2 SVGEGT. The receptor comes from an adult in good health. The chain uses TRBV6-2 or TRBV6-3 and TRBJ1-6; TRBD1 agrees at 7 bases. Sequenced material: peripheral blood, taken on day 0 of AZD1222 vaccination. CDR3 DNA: TGTGCCAGCAGTTTCACAGGGGATAATTCACCCCTCCACTTT. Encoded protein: CASSFTGDNSPLHF.